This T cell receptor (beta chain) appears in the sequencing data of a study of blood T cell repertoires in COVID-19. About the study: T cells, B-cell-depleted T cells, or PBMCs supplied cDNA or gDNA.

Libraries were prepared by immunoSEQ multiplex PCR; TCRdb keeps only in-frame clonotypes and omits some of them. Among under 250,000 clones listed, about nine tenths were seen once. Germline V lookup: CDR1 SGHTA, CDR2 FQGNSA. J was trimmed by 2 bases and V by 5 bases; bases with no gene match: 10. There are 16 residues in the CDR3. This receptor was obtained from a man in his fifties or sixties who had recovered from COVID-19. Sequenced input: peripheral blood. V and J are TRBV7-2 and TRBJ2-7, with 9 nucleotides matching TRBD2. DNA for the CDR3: TGTGCCAGCAGCCCGCCGAATGGCGGGAGGGCCTACGAGCAGTACTTC. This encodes CASSPPNGGRAYEQYF.